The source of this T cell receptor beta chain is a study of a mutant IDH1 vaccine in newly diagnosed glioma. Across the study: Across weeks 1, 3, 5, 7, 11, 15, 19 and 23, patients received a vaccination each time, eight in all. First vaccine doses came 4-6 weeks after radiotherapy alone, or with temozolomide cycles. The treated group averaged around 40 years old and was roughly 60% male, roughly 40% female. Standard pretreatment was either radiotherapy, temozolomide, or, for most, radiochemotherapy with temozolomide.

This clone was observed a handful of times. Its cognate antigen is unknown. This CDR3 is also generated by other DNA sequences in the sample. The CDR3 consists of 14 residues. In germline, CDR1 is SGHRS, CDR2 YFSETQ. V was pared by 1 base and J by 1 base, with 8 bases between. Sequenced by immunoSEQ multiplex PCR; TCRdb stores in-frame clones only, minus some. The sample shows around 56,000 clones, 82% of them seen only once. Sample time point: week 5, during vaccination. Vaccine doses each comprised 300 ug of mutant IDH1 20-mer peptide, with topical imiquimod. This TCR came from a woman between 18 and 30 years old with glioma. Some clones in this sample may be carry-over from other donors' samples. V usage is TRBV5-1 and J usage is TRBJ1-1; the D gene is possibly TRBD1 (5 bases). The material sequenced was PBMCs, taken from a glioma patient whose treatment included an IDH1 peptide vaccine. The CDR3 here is CASSLPGQNTEAFF. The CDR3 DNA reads TGCGCCAGCAGCTTGCCTGGACAGAACACTGAAGCTTTCTTT.